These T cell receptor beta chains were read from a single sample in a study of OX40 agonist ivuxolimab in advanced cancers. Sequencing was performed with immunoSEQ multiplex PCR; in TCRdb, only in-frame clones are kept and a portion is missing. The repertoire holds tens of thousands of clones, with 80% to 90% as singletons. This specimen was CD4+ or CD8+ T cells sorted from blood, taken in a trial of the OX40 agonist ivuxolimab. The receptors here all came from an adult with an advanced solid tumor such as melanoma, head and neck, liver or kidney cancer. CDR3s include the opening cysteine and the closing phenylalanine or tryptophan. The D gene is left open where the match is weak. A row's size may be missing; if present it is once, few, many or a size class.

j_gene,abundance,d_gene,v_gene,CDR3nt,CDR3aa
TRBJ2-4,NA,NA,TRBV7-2,TGTGCCAGCAGCTTACGGAGCAGCAGTATAGCCAAAAACATTCAGTACTTC,CASSLRSSSIAKNIQYF
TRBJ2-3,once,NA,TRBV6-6,TGTGCCAGCAGACAGGCGGGGATTCAGAATACGCAGTATTTT,CASRQAGIQNTQYF
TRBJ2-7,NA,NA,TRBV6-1,TGTGCCAGCAGTGAAACGGGACGGGGATGGGAGCAGTACTTC,CASSETGRGWEQYF
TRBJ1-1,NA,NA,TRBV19,TGTGCCAGTAGTACAAAGACCGGGACACTGAACACTGAAGCTTTCTTT,CASSTKTGTLNTEAFF
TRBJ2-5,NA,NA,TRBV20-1,TGCAGTGCTAACAGGGAAGAGACCCAGTACTTC,CSANREETQYF
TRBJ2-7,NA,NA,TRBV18,TGTGCCAGCTCACCACGGTCTGTCCAATCCCACGAGCAGTACTTC,CASSPRSVQSHEQYF
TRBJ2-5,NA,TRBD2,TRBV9,TGTGCCAGCAGCCCCCTCGGGTTAGCGGGGGGCATTGTCGGAGAGACCCAGTACTTC,CASSPLGLAGGIVGETQYF
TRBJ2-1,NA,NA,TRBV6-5,TGTGCCAGCAGCTCCCGGGCCTCCTACAATGAGCAGTTCTTC,CASSSRASYNEQFF
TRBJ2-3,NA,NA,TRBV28,TGTGCCAGCAAGATTGGAGGGTCAGGGAGAGATACGCAGTATTTT,CASKIGGSGRDTQYF
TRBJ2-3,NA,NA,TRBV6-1,TGTGCCAGCAGTGTGACTGCTCAAAGCACAGATACGCAGTATTTT,CASSVTAQSTDTQYF
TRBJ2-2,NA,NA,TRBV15,TGTGCCACCAGCAGAGATCCCGGGGGAATCACGAACACCGGGGAGCTGTTTTTT,CATSRDPGGITNTGELFF
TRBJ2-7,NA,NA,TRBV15,TGTGCCACCCAACTCGGGCCAAGGAACGAGCAGTACTTC,CATQLGPRNEQYF
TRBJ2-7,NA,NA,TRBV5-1,TGCGCCAGCAGCTTGGAGGTTGGGACAACGGGAAAGCAGTACTTC,CASSLEVGTTGKQYF
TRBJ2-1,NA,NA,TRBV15,TGTGCCACCAGCCCGCCGGGACGGTACAATGAGCAGTTCTTC,CATSPPGRYNEQFF
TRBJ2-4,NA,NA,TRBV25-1,TGTGCCAGCACCCCGGGGGTTGGGGGGAACATTCAGTACTTC,CASTPGVGGNIQYF
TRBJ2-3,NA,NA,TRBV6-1,TGTGCCAGCTCTTCAAGTTCCCGAGAAACAGATACGCAGTATTTT,CASSSSSRETDTQYF
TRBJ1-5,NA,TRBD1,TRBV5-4,TGTGCCAGCAGCTACGGGACAGGGAATCAGCCCCAGCATTTT,CASSYGTGNQPQHF
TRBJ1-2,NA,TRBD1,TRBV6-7,TGTGCCAGCAGTTATTCCAGTGACAGGGCCCCTAACTATGGCTACACCTTC,CASSYSSDRAPNYGYTF
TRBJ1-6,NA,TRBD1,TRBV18,TGTGCCAGCTCACCGGGACAGGGCAATAATTCACCCCTCCACTTT,CASSPGQGNNSPLHF
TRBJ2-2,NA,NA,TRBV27,TGTGCCAGCGTACAGGCCTGGGACACCGGGGAGCTGTTTTTT,CASVQAWDTGELFF
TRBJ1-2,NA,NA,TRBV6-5,TGTGCCAGCAGTTACGATGCAGGGAGGAACGGCTACACCTTC,CASSYDAGRNGYTF
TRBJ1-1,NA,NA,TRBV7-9,TGTGCCAGCAGCTTAGAGTACGGGCGTCCTGAAGCTTTCTTT,CASSLEYGRPEAFF
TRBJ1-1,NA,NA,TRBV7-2,TGTGCCAGCAGCTTGAACACTGAAGCTTTCTTT,CASSLNTEAFF
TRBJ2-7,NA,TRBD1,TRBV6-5,TGTGCCAGCAGGGTAACGACAGGGCCAGAGCAGTACTTC,CASRVTTGPEQYF
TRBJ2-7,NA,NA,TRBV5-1,TGCGCCAGCAGCTTGGGAGCCTACGAGCAGTACTTC,CASSLGAYEQYF
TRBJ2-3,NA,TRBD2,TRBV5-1,TGCGCCAGCAGCTTGAGCCTAGCGGGGGGGCCGACAGATACGCAGTATTTT,CASSLSLAGGPTDTQYF
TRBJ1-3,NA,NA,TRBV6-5,TGTGCCAGCAGTTACTCGGCAAGCGGAAACACCATATATTTT,CASSYSASGNTIYF
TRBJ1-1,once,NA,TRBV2,TGTGCCAGCAGTGAAAGCCGGACAACTAACACTGAAGCTTTCTTT,CASSESRTTNTEAFF
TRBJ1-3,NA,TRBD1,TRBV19,TGTGCCAGTAGTGTAGGACAGGGGGCCTCGCGAAACACCATATATTTT,CASSVGQGASRNTIYF
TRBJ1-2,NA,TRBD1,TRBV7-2,TGTGCCAGCAGCTTAGGTGGACAGGGTACTAACTATGGCTACACCTTC,CASSLGGQGTNYGYTF
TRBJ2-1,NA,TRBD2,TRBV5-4,TGTGCCAGCAGCTTGGTTTCCAGCGGGGGGTCTGAGCAGTTCTTC,CASSLVSSGGSEQFF
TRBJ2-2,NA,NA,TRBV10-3,TGTGCCGCCACTCCTACAGGGAACCCCGGGGAGCTGTTTTTT,CAATPTGNPGELFF
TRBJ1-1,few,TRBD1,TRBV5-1,TGCGCCAGCAGCTTACAAGGGACAGCGAACACTGAAGCTTTCTTT,CASSLQGTANTEAFF
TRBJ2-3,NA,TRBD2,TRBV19,TGTGCCAGTAGTATAGCTTGGCAAGGCCTAGCGGGGGGTCTTACAGATACGCAGTATTTT,CASSIAWQGLAGGLTDTQYF
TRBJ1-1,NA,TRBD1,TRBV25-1,TGTGCCAGCGCCGACAGGGTGAACACTGAAGCTTTCTTT,CASADRVNTEAFF
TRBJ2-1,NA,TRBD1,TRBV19,TGTGCCAGTGTCCCGGGACAGGGTGCCTACAATGAGCAGTTCTTC,CASVPGQGAYNEQFF
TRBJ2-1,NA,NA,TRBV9,TGTGCCAGCAGCATACGGGAGAGCTCCTACAATGAGCAGTTCTTC,CASSIRESSYNEQFF
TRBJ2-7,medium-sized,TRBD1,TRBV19,TGTGCCAGTAGTATTGACAGGGAATATGGGGAGCAGTACTTC,CASSIDREYGEQYF
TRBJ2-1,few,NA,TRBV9,TGTGCCAGCAGCGTCGATCCCTACAATGAGCAGTTCTTC,CASSVDPYNEQFF
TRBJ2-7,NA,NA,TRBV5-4,TGTGCCAGCAGCTTGGACAGTTATAAGGGATCCTACGAGCAGTACTTC,CASSLDSYKGSYEQYF
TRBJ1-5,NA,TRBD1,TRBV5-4,TGTGCCAGCAGCGATGGGACAGGAAATCAGCCCCAGCATTTT,CASSDGTGNQPQHF
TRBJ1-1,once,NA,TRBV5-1,TGCGCCAGCAGCTTGGTAGTGGGTGGGGGGAACACTGAAGCTTTCTTT,CASSLVVGGGNTEAFF
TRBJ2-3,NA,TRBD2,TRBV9,TGTGCCAGCAGCGGGACTAGCGGGGGGCGATACACAGATACGCAGTATTTT,CASSGTSGGRYTDTQYF
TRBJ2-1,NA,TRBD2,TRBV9,TGTGCCAGCACTCCCGGGACTAGCAGGAGCTCCTACAATGAGCAGTTCTTC,CASTPGTSRSSYNEQFF
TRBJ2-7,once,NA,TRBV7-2,TGTGCCAGCAGCTTAGCGGGGGTTGACTACGAGCAGTACTTC,CASSLAGVDYEQYF
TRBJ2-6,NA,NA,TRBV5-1,TGCGCCAGCAGCTTGGGACATTACTCTGGGGCCAACGTCCTGACTTTC,CASSLGHYSGANVLTF
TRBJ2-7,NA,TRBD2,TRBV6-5,TGTGCCAGCAGTTACCCCGGGACTAGCACCTACGAGCAGTACTTC,CASSYPGTSTYEQYF
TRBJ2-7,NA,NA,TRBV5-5,TGTGCCAGCAGCACCCAGGACTTATTCTCCTACGAGCAGTACTTC,CASSTQDLFSYEQYF
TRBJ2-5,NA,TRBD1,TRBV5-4,TGTGCCAGCAGCTTAGGGGGCAACCAAGAGACCCAGTACTTC,CASSLGGNQETQYF
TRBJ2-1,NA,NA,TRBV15,TGTGCCACCAGCAGAGAACAGGGTAATGAGCAGTTCTTC,CATSREQGNEQFF
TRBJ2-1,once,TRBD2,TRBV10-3,TGTGCCATCAGTGGAGGCGGGGCTGTAGCGGGGGGTCCAATTTACAATGAGCAGTTCTTC,CAISGGGAVAGGPIYNEQFF
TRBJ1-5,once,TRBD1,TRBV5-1,TGCGCCAGCAGCTTGGAGGGGACAGGAAATCAGCCCCAGCATTTT,CASSLEGTGNQPQHF
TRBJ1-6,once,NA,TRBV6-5,TGTGCCAGCAGCCCGACTACTAATTCACCCCTCCACTTT,CASSPTTNSPLHF
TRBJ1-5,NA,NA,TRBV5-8,TGTGCCAGCAGCTTGGGGACCTGGACTCAGCCCCAGCATTTT,CASSLGTWTQPQHF
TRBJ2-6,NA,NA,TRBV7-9,TGTGCCAGCAGCTTAGCTGGATCTGGGGCCAACGTCCTGACTTTC,CASSLAGSGANVLTF